This is a list of T cell receptor beta chains from one sample in a study of blood T cell repertoires in COVID-19. The table came from immunoSEQ multiplex PCR; TCRdb's copy has only in-frame clones and leaves some out. The profile covers 110,000 to 150,000 clones, with about nine tenths appearing a single time and 10% to 12% taken by the ten largest. The sequencing input was PBMCs or T cells enriched from blood (not recorded which). The source is a man aged 55 to 70 who had recovered from COVID-19. Both conserved end residues are part of each CDR3. D genes are given only for firm matches. Expanded clones get a size class; other rows say once, few or many, or leave the size out.

d_call	v_call	j_call	clone_size	cdr3_nt	cdr3_aa
TRBD1	TRBV5-1	TRBJ1-1	-	TGCGCCAGCAGCGAGGGACAGTTGAACACTGAAGCTTTCTTT	CASSEGQLNTEAFF
TRBD1	TRBV5-4	TRBJ2-1	-	TGTGCCAGCAGCCCGGACAGGGCCCCTAATGAGCAGTTCTTC	CASSPDRAPNEQFF
-	TRBV7-9	TRBJ1-2	-	TGTGCCAGCAGCCCCTCGACGACACCTCGAGTTGGCTACACCTTC	CASSPSTTPRVGYTF
-	TRBV11-1	TRBJ1-5	-	TGTGCCAGCAGCTTTGGGCGTGACCAGCCCCAGCATTTT	CASSFGRDQPQHF
-	TRBV27	TRBJ2-1	-	TGTGCCAGCAGCTACCGGGGGGCCGAAAATGAGCAGTTCTTC	CASSYRGAENEQFF
TRBD2	TRBV7-3	TRBJ2-2	-	TGTGCCAGCAGCTCTCCGGGACTAGCGACCTCGAACACCGGGGAGCTGTTTTTT	CASSSPGLATSNTGELFF
-	TRBV25-1	TRBJ1-5	few	TGTGCCAGCAGTGTGGGAGGGTCCACGGGGCCCCAGCATTTT	CASSVGGSTGPQHF
-	TRBV9	TRBJ2-1	-	TGTGCCAGCAGCTTCGGTGGGGGGGCAGAAGCCTACAATGAGCAGTTCTTC	CASSFGGGAEAYNEQFF
-	TRBV11-2	TRBJ1-1	-	TGTGCCAGCAGCCCCTCCGTTGGGGGGACTGAAGCTTTCTTT	CASSPSVGGTEAFF
TRBD1	TRBV19	TRBJ2-7	-	TGTGCCAGTAGTATGTTGCGACAGGGGCGCTACGAGCAGTACTTC	CASSMLRQGRYEQYF
-	TRBV27	TRBJ2-1	-	TGTGCCAGCAGTTTATCGGGCGCGGGGATCTACAATGAGCAGTTCTTC	CASSLSGAGIYNEQFF
TRBD2	TRBV3-1/TRBV3-2	TRBJ2-2	-	TGTGCCAGCAGCCCCAAACTAGCGGGAGCCGGGGAGCTGTTTTTT	CASSPKLAGAGELFF
TRBD1	TRBV24-1	TRBJ2-1	-	TGTGCCACCAGTGACCCATCGACAGGGGCCCAGGGGGAGCAGTTCTTC	CATSDPSTGAQGEQFF
TRBD1	TRBV28	TRBJ2-6	-	TGTGCCAGCAGTTCAACGGGACAGGGAAAGGCTGGGGCCAACGTCCTGACTTTC	CASSSTGQGKAGANVLTF
-	TRBV2	TRBJ2-1	-	TGTGCCAGCAGTGACGGGAAGACCAATCTTTACAATGAGCAGTTCTTC	CASSDGKTNLYNEQFF
TRBD1	TRBV5-1	TRBJ1-1	-	TGCGCCAGCAGCTTGGAACAGGGGGGGTACACTGAAGCTTTCTTT	CASSLEQGGYTEAFF
-	TRBV15	TRBJ1-6	-	TGTGCCACCAGCAGAGGAGGGGGTATCGGGACACCCCTCCACTTT	CATSRGGGIGTPLHF
TRBD2	TRBV7-7	TRBJ2-5	few	TGTGCTAGCAGCCCCCCTAGCGGGAGGGTCCAAGAGACCCAGTACTTC	CASSPPSGRVQETQYF
-	TRBV9	TRBJ2-7	-	TGTGCCAGCAGCGTAGGTGCCGGGAGCGTCTCCTACGAGCAGTACTTC	CASSVGAGSVSYEQYF
-	TRBV19	TRBJ1-1	-	TGTGCCAGTAGTTACAGGGAGAACACTGAAGCTTTCTTT	CASSYRENTEAFF
TRBD1	TRBV2	TRBJ2-3	-	TGTGCCAGCACCAGGGGGCAAGATACGCAGTATTTT	CASTRGQDTQYF
-	TRBV9	TRBJ2-3	-	TGTGCCAGCAGCGTACTAGCGAGCAGCACAGATACGCAGTATTTT	CASSVLASSTDTQYF
-	TRBV6-1	TRBJ2-5	-	TGTGCCAGCAGTGAACAGGGGCTCGGGGAGACCCAGTACTTC	CASSEQGLGETQYF
-	TRBV10-3	TRBJ1-5	-	TGTGCCATCAGTGAGAGCCCAGGGAAACAGCCCCAGCATTTT	CAISESPGKQPQHF
TRBD2	TRBV28	TRBJ2-7	few	TGTGCCAGCAGTTTAGTCGGAGCGGGGGGCTACGAGCAGTACTTC	CASSLVGAGGYEQYF
TRBD1	TRBV7-2	TRBJ2-1	-	TGTGCCAGCAGCAGGACAGGGAACGGTGAGCAGTTCTTC	CASSRTGNGEQFF
-	TRBV6-5	TRBJ2-2	-	TGTGCCAGCAGTTACTTCTCAGGGGACACCGGGGAGCTGTTTTTT	CASSYFSGDTGELFF
TRBD1	TRBV7-8	TRBJ1-1	once	TGTGCCAGCAGCCTTAGACAGGGTAACACTGAAGCTTTCTTT	CASSLRQGNTEAFF
TRBD1	TRBV19	TRBJ1-5	-	TGTGCCAGTAGTTCGGACAGGGCGCCTTTTAATCAGCCCCAGCATTTT	CASSSDRAPFNQPQHF
TRBD1	TRBV30	TRBJ1-2	few	TGTGCCTTCCACAGGGGGCGCGGCACCTATGGCTACACCTTC	CAFHRGRGTYGYTF
TRBD2	TRBV2	TRBJ2-2	-	TGTGCCAGCAGTTCGACTAGCGGGACCGGGGAGCTGTTTTTT	CASSSTSGTGELFF
-	TRBV10-3	TRBJ2-7	few	TGTGCCACCTCTCAAACAGGGATGGGACGCGAGCAGTACTTC	CATSQTGMGREQYF
-	TRBV24-1	TRBJ1-2	few	TGTGCCACCAGTGATTTGCGGGGCTACACCTTC	CATSDLRGYTF
-	TRBV5-1	TRBJ1-1	-	TGCGCCAGCAGCTTGTTTTCTTCCGGGGGCACTGAAGCTTTCTTT	CASSLFSSGGTEAFF
-	TRBV10-1	TRBJ1-1	-	TGCGCCAGCAGACGGACAGCGAACACTGAAGCTTTCTTT	CASRRTANTEAFF
-	TRBV9	TRBJ2-3	-	TGTGCCAGCAGCGTAGGGCTCTCAGATACGCAGTATTTT	CASSVGLSDTQYF
TRBD2	TRBV30	TRBJ2-5	once	TGTGCGCAGACTAGCGGGGGCTCAGCGGGAGAGACCCAGTACTTC	CAQTSGGSAGETQYF
-	TRBV19	TRBJ1-5	-	TGTGCCAGTAACCCGAGGCGGGGGCCCAATCAGCCCCAGCATTTT	CASNPRRGPNQPQHF
TRBD2	TRBV9	TRBJ2-7	once	TGTGCCAGCAGCGTAGCTGGCGGGAGTGGCGAGCAGTACTTC	CASSVAGGSGEQYF
-	TRBV6-5	TRBJ2-4	-	TGTGCCAGCAGTCAGTTCGAACAAAACATTCAGTACTTC	CASSQFEQNIQYF
-	TRBV5-1	TRBJ1-2	-	TGCGCCAGCAGCCCACTGGGGGCAGTCAACTATGGCTACACCTTC	CASSPLGAVNYGYTF
TRBD1	TRBV6-6	TRBJ1-3	-	TGTGCCAGCAGTCTCGGGACAGAGAGCTCTGGAAACACCATATATTTT	CASSLGTESSGNTIYF
-	TRBV18	TRBJ2-2	-	TGTGCCAGCTCACCAAGAGAGCTCGAGGAGCTGTTTTTT	CASSPRELEELFF
-	TRBV15	TRBJ2-1	-	TGTGCCACCAGCAGAAACTCACGGGACAATGAGCAGTTCTTC	CATSRNSRDNEQFF
-	TRBV28	TRBJ1-6	-	TGTGCCAGCAGGTCAAGGGGGGGAAATTCACCCCTCCACTTT	CASRSRGGNSPLHF
TRBD1	TRBV5-1	TRBJ1-2	-	TGCGCCAGCAGCGTGCAGACCACAGGGGCGATTGACTATGGCTACACCTTC	CASSVQTTGAIDYGYTF
-	TRBV7-3	TRBJ2-5	-	TGTGCCAGCAGCCGCTCCACAGGGGAGACCCAGTACTTC	CASSRSTGETQYF
TRBD2	TRBV30	TRBJ2-3	-	TGTGCCTGGAGCAGGATCGGGACTAATTACCGAGTAGATACGCAGTATTTT	CAWSRIGTNYRVDTQYF
-	TRBV27	TRBJ2-7	once	TGTGCCAGCAGGTACAGGGCAGTGACTTCCTACGAGCAGTACTTC	CASRYRAVTSYEQYF
-	TRBV6-5	TRBJ1-3	-	TGTGCCAGCAGTTATGGGAGCTCTGGAAACACCATATATTTT	CASSYGSSGNTIYF
-	TRBV27	TRBJ1-5	once	TGTGCCAGCACTACGGTAATTGGTCAGCCCCAGCATTTT	CASTTVIGQPQHF
TRBD1	TRBV2	TRBJ1-2	once	TGTGCCAGCAGTGTCGCAGGGGGGATCGGCTATGGCTACACCTTC	CASSVAGGIGYGYTF
-	TRBV4-1	TRBJ1-2	-	TGCGCCAGCAGCCAAGGGACGGGACTGCCCAATTTGGGAGGCTACACCTTC	CASSQGTGLPNLGGYTF
-	TRBV28	TRBJ1-2	few	TGTGCCAGCAGCCCCCTCCTCTCCGGCTACACCTTC	CASSPLLSGYTF
-	TRBV7-3	TRBJ1-2	once	TGTGCCAGCAGCTTAAGCGGAAGCTATGGCTACACCTTC	CASSLSGSYGYTF
-	TRBV5-1	TRBJ1-2	-	TGCGCCAGCAGCCCCCACCGGGGGGTCTATGGCTACACCTTC	CASSPHRGVYGYTF
-	TRBV28	TRBJ1-5	-	TGTGCCAGCAGCTTACGCAGTGGTGGCAATCAGCCCCAGCATTTT	CASSLRSGGNQPQHF
TRBD2	TRBV5-1	TRBJ2-3	-	TGCGCCAGCAGCTGGACTAGCGGGGGCCTCACAGATACGCAGTATTTT	CASSWTSGGLTDTQYF
TRBD1	TRBV7-8	TRBJ1-5	-	TGTGCCAGCGGGGACAGGGCCAATCAGCCCCAGCATTTT	CASGDRANQPQHF
TRBD1	TRBV7-8	TRBJ1-2	-	TGTGCCAGCAGCGCCGGCGCCGGGACAGGGGTTGGCTACACCTTC	CASSAGAGTGVGYTF